The 24 T cell receptor beta chains below were found in one sample sequenced in a study of identical twins. TCRdb redid the calling of the 5' RACE reads with MiXCR, one entry per CDR3 protein. The sample includes over 500,000 distinct CDR3 sequences, approximately 22% of them seen just once. These data also formed part of another study, on T cells expressing NK-cell markers.

Sequencing was carried out using CD4+ T cells sorted from blood. All receptors derive from a woman between 18 and 29 years old in good health.

The sample holds many counts of this clonotype. The rearrangement links TRBV29-1 to TRBJ2-5; D unclear. V was pared by 1 base and J by 1 base, with 4 bases between. Germline assignment: CDR1 SQVTM and CDR2 ANQGSEA. This CDR3 comprises 12 residues. CDR3 in amino acids: CSVEGFQETQYF. CDR3 coding DNA: TGCAGCGTTGAAGGATTCCAAGAGACCCAGTACTTC.

On this clonotype itself: One end of the junction is discordant with germline, which a read error may explain. The chain employs TRBV20-1 and TRBJ2-3; 8 bases match TRBD2. The CDR3 totals 17 residues. CDR1 is DFQATT and CDR2 is SNEGSKA in the germline V gene (reference sequence). The CDR3 DNA sequence: TGCTGTGCTAGATTTGCGGGGGGCCTCCATAGCACAGATACGCAGTATTTT. Translation gives CCARFAGGLHSTDTQYF.

The sample holds a few counts of this clonotype. The rearrangement links TRBV10-3 to TRBJ1-1, with D unclear. Germline CDR1 and CDR2: ENHRY and SYGVKD. This CDR3 region has 12 residues. V was cut by 3 bases and J by 7 bases, with 9 bases left in between. CDR3 loop: CAISERVDEAFF. The CDR3 DNA reads as TGTGCCATCAGTGAAAGGGTCGATGAAGCTTTCTTT.

There are a few counts of this clonotype. The rearrangement uses TRBV15 and TRBJ2-3; TRBD2 might be the D (6 bases). Germline V lookup: CDR1 LNHNV, CDR2 YYDKDF (reference sequence). The V and J ends lost 5 bases and 2 bases respectively, with 17 bases between them. The CDR3 is made up of 16 amino acids. The CDR3 is CATSGQGLSNTDTQYF. The CDR3, as DNA: TGTGCCACCAGCGGGCAGGGACTCTCTAACACAGATACGCAGTATTTT. Full variable domain (missing parts from reference TRBV15 and TRBJ2-3): DAMVIQNPRYQVTQFGKPVTLSCSQTLNHNVMYWYQQKSSQAPKLLFHYYDKDFNNEADTPDNFQSRRPNTSFCFLDIRSPGLGDTAMYLCATSGQGLSNTDTQYFGPGTRLTVL.

J is TRBJ1-1 and V is TRBV6-5, with D perhaps TRBD1 (6 bases). This CDR3 region has 14 residues. Germline lookup yields CDR1 MNHEY and CDR2 SVGAGI. Trimming took 4 bases from V and 5 from J, leaving 14 bases between them. The CDR3: CASSFQGYGTEAFF. CDR3 nucleotides: TGTGCCAGCAGTTTTCAGGGGTACGGGACTGAAGCTTTCTTT.

This chain links TRBV7-8 with TRBJ2-5, with D perhaps matching TRBD1 (6 bases). CDR1 and CDR2 (germline): SGHVS, FQNEAQ. This CDR3 is built from 15 residues. V was clipped by 6 bases and J by 2 bases, with 16 bases between them. In DNA, the CDR3 is TGTGCCAGCAGTCGAACAGGGCACGGACAAGAGACCCAGTACTTC. Protein sequence: CASSRTGHGQETQYF.

This clonotype has just a few counts. The chain employs TRBV3-1 and TRBJ1-2, with 7 bases fitting TRBD1. J lost 3 bases, V lost 2 bases, and 6 bases had no gene match. The CDR3 runs to 15 residues. Germline assignment: CDR1 LGHDT and CDR2 YNNKEL (reference sequence). CDR3 residues: CASSQLTGWDYGYTF. The CDR3 DNA reads as TGTGCCAGCAGCCAACTGACAGGGTGGGACTATGGCTACACCTTC.

This chain uses TRBV5-5 with TRBJ2-7; D gene ambiguous. V was clipped by 2 bases and J by 1 base, with 10 bases between them. CDR1 and CDR2 (germline): SGHKS, YYEKEE (reference sequence). The CDR3 consists of 14 residues. The DNA of the CDR3 is TGTGCCAGCAGCTTCCTGGGCCAATCCTACGAGCAGTACTTC. This gives the protein CASSFLGQSYEQYF.

The rearrangement uses TRBV12-3 or TRBV12-4 and TRBJ2-1; D is unclear. Trimming removed 8 bases from V and 4 bases from J, with 9 bases in between. CDR3 length: 12 residues. CDR3 in DNA: TGTGCCAGCCTTCAGTCGTACAATGAGCAGTTCTTC. It encodes CASLQSYNEQFF.

In regard to this clonotype: It may be a read error: a sequence one base away is much more abundant. This chain uses TRBV12-3 or TRBV12-4 with TRBJ2-3; no clear D gene. V was pared by 11 bases and J by 2 bases, with 11 bases between. The CDR3 spans 12 residues. CDR3 nucleotide sequence: TGTGCCTGCACCGGCCTCACAGATACGCAGTATTTT. This codes for CACTGLTDTQYF.

The chain carries TRBV19 and TRBJ2-7; D possibly matches TRBD1 or TRBD2 (6 bases each). V lost 5 bases, J lost 7 bases, and 21 bases lay in between. CDR1 is LNHDA and CDR2 is SQIVND in the germline V gene (reference sequence). CDR3 length equals 15 residues. The CDR3 loop is CASSADPGASQEQYF. The DNA of the CDR3 is TGTGCCAGTAGTGCAGACCCGGGGGCTAGCCAAGAGCAGTACTTC.

V and J are TRBV27 and TRBJ2-1; D unclear. Germline V gene data show CDR1 as MNHEY and CDR2 as SMNVEV (reference sequence). The CDR3 contains 16 residues. V lost 5 bases and J lost 2, with 16 bases in between. This CDR3 is CASSTGRNPTYNEQFF. DNA for the CDR3: TGTGCCAGCAGTACCGGACGGAATCCGACCTACAATGAGCAGTTCTTC.

The chain carries TRBV5-1 and TRBJ2-5, with D maybe TRBD2 (7 bases). There are 16 residues in the CDR3. Germline values: CDR1 SGHRS, CDR2 YFSETQ. Trimming removed 0 bases at V and 1 base at J, with 13 bases between. The CDR3 DNA reads as TGCGCCAGCAGCTTGGCAGTCGGGGGGCTCCAAGAGACCCAGTACTTC. Translated, it gives CASSLAVGGLQETQYF.

In this sample, this clonotype turned up a few times. The V call is TRBV5-1, the J call TRBJ2-4; maybe TRBD2 (5 bases). Germline CDR1 is SGHRS and CDR2 is YFSETQ. The V end lost 5 bases, the J end lost 2 bases, and 14 bases lay between the germline ends. The CDR3 has 15 amino acids. This chain's CDR3 is CASRHTGESKNIQYF. The CDR3 DNA sequence: TGCGCCAGCAGGCACACCGGGGAGTCCAAAAACATTCAGTACTTC.

This clonotype was seen more than once but under ten times. The CDR3, as DNA: TGTGCCAGCAGCATTCCCGGGACAGGAGGAACTTTCTTT. Translating it yields CASSIPGTGGTFF. The rearrangement joins TRBV12-3 or TRBV12-4 to TRBJ1-1, with TRBD1 matching over 8 bases. V gave up 6 bases and J gave up 12 bases; unmatched junction bases: 12. This CDR3 contains 13 residues.

The rearrangement joins TRBV12-5 to TRBJ2-7, with D possibly TRBD2 on 5 matching bases. The germline V and J ends were trimmed by 5 bases and 2 bases, with 16 bases remaining between them. The CDR3 is 15 amino acids. Germline CDR1 LGHNT, CDR2 FRNRAP. The CDR3 spells CASGPSQTFTYEQYF. CDR3 sequence (DNA): TGTGCTAGTGGTCCTAGCCAGACTTTTACCTACGAGCAGTACTTC.

This rearrangement joins TRBV5-1 to TRBJ2-1; 7 nucleotides agree with TRBD2. The CDR3 is 16 residues long. In germline, CDR1 is SGHRS, CDR2 YFSETQ. With V trimmed by 2 bases and J by 0 bases, 5 bases remained unmatched. The CDR3 nucleotides read TGCGCCAGCAGCTTTAGCGGGCCCGCCTCCTACAATGAGCAGTTCTTC. Residues: CASSFSGPASYNEQFF.

The chain carries TRBV20-1 and TRBJ2-3; no clear D gene. The CDR3 runs 12 residues. Germline CDR1 is DFQATT and CDR2 is SNEGSKA (reference sequence). Trimming removed 3 bases at V and 6 bases at J, with 10 bases between. CDR3 region: CSASRAADTQYF. CDR3 nucleotides: TGCAGTGCTAGTAGGGCTGCGGATACGCAGTATTTT.

This clonotype was detected only a few times. The chain links TRBV29-1 to TRBJ2-7; 8 bases agree with TRBD1. Looked up from germline, CDR1 is SQVTM and CDR2 is ANQGSEA. The CDR3 consists of 16 residues. V lost 7 bases, J lost 3 bases, and 17 bases stayed unmatched. The CDR3 region is CSATNPGTGNNYEQYF. As DNA, the CDR3 is TGCAGCGCCACCAACCCCGGGACAGGAAACAACTACGAGCAGTACTTC.

The sample holds a few counts of this clonotype. The chain combines TRBV18 with TRBJ2-7; D possibly corresponds to TRBD1 (6 bases). The germline CDR1 and CDR2 sequences are KGHSH and LQKENI. Trimming pared 3 bases from V and 0 bases from J, leaving 9 bases between. The CDR3 length is 14 residues. The CDR3 DNA follows: TGTGCCAGCTCACCTCTGGACAGCTCCTACGAGCAGTACTTC. Translating it yields CASSPLDSSYEQYF.

This clonotype appeared many times. The V gene is TRBV5-1, the J gene TRBJ2-7, with unresolved D. V lost 1 base to trimming and J lost 3 bases, with 14 bases between them. This CDR3 comprises 15 residues. Looked up from germline, CDR1 is SGHRS and CDR2 is YFSETQ. CDR3 DNA sequence: TGCGCCAGCAGCTTGAGTACGGGTATCAGCTACGAGCAGTACTTC. Translation gives CASSLSTGISYEQYF.

In this sample, this clonotype turned up a few times. This chain connects TRBV4-3 to TRBJ2-3, with a tentative D call TRBD2 (6 bases). The CDR3 is 14 amino acids. Germline V gene sequence: CDR1 LGHNA, CDR2 YSLEER. V was cut by 0 bases and J by 7 bases, with 11 bases left in between. CDR3 bases: TGCGCCAGCAGCCAAGATTCGGGGGTTCATACGCAGTATTTT. Its protein is CASSQDSGVHTQYF.

The V and J genes are TRBV20-1 and TRBJ2-1; a possible D gene is TRBD2 (5 bases). Germline V gene sequence: CDR1 DFQATT, CDR2 SNEGSKA (reference sequence). This CDR3 comprises 14 residues. The V end was cut by 4 bases, the J end by 4 bases, with 14 bases between. For the CDR3, the DNA is TGCAGTGCTACCTACCAGACGGGGTACAATGAGCAGTTCTTC. This sequence encodes CSATYQTGYNEQFF.

The rearrangement links TRBV5-1 to TRBJ2-1; 7 positions match TRBD2. V lost 3 bases and J lost 2; bases outside the gene matches: 5. This CDR3 comprises 15 residues. CDR1 and CDR2 from the germline V gene are SGHRS and YFSETQ. The CDR3 sequence: CASSSAGPTYNEQFF. The DNA for the CDR3 is TGCGCCAGCAGCTCAGCGGGGCCCACCTACAATGAGCAGTTCTTC.